The T cell receptor beta chain described here comes from a study of blood T cells in healthy people across ages. Study-wide results and caveats: Across samples, TCR beta diversity tracked strongly with naive T cell percentage.

On this clonotype: As yet, its antigen is unknown.

Combining a sample-barcoded 5' primer with a J-beta primer mix, a second PCR ran for roughly 6 to 12 cycles. Every single cDNA molecule received a tag from a template-switch adaptor with 12 random nucleotides. Each CDR3 protein is one row after TCRdb ran MiXCR on the 5' RACE reads. The repertoire includes roughly 1,100,000 distinct CDR3 sequences, roughly a quarter of them detected once, and around 0.75% sits in the top ten. V was cut by 0 bases and J by 4 bases, with 9 bases left in between. The germline V gene encodes CDR1 LGHNA and CDR2 YSLEER. This CDR3 comprises 14 residues. The data were also submitted as part of a second study, on T cells of mothers and their children. That paper states: Overlap ran slightly, non-significantly higher for related than unrelated mother-child pairs.

This sequence originates from a girl aged 2-10 years in good health. This sequence joins TRBV4-3 and TRBJ1-2; no reliable D call. Input material: blood. The chain's CDR3 is CASSQEPGFYGYTF. The CDR3 nucleotides are TGCGCCAGCAGCCAAGAGCCGGGATTCTATGGCTACACCTTC.